A single sample is the source of the 3 T cell receptor beta chains below, sequenced in a study of T-cell reconstitution after alpha-beta-depleted transplantation in children. Molecular barcoding with unique molecular identifiers was used for the TCRbeta library. One entry per CDR3 protein, called by TCRdb with MiXCR from the PCR reads. The sample consists of hundreds of thousands of distinct CDR3 sequences, about 15% of them appearing once. Source: PBMCs from the stem cell graft donor, taken from the stem cell graft. These receptor sequences come from a human donor who donated a stem cell graft to a child with acute myeloid leukemia.

This clonotype was observed a few times. The rearrangement joins TRBV4-1 to TRBJ2-5, with TRBD2 identical over 7 bases. V was clipped by 6 bases and J by 5 bases; unmatched bases: 9. The germline V gene has CDR1 MGHRA and CDR2 YSYEKL. The CDR3 runs 14 residues. The CDR3 DNA follows: TGCGCCAGCAGACTTAACTCAGCGGGGGAGACCCAGTACTTC. This translates into CASRLNSAGETQYF.

The table lists this clonotype with many counts. V and J are TRBV20-1 and TRBJ2-7; 7 nucleotides match TRBD2. V lost 5 bases, J lost 2 bases, and 6 bases stayed unmatched. The CDR3 contains 13 residues. Per the germline V gene, CDR1 is DFQATT and CDR2 is SNEGSKA (reference sequence). The CDR3 loop is CSASGTTAYEQYF. The CDR3 nucleotides read TGCAGTGCTTCCGGGACTACAGCCTACGAGCAGTACTTC.

This clonotype was counted at least ten times. CDR3 coding DNA: TGTGCCAGCAGTTTTGCCTCGACAGGGAACACTGAAGCTTTCTTT. It encodes CASSFASTGNTEAFF. J is TRBJ1-1 and V is TRBV27, with D possibly matching TRBD1 (6 bases). The CDR3 consists of 15 residues. Germline CDR1 MNHEY, CDR2 SMNVEV (reference sequence). Between the trimmed V and J ends, which lost 3 bases and 1 base, there was a span of 12 bases.